This T cell receptor beta chain was found in a study of blood T cells in healthy people across ages. In the study overall: Capture via template switching afforded approximately one barcoded beta molecule per two T cells. Findings and caveats of the study: Among long-lived donors, naive CD4+ cells were more numerous and diversity higher than in aged donors.

Note on this clonotype: As yet, its antigen is unknown. The junction shows a germline mismatch at one end, possibly a read error.

The length of the CDR3 is 12 residues. Germline values: CDR1 DFQATT, CDR2 SNEGSKA (reference sequence). Ranging in age from roughly 6 to 90, the donors were healthy Caucasian individuals from Russia. Together with a sample-barcoded 5' primer, a J-beta primer mix was included in a second PCR lasting roughly 6 to 12 cycles. TCRdb called the 5' RACE reads again in MiXCR, with one record for every CDR3 protein. The sample holds fewer than 900,000 distinct CDR3 sequences, about 40% seen once. Material for sequencing was blood. The chain links TRBV20-1 to TRBJ2-1; D perhaps matches TRBD2 (6 bases). The clonotype was recovered from a woman aged 55-69 years in good health. The CDR3 spells CGAGGEADTQFF. The CDR3 DNA reads TGCGGTGCCGGAGGGGAGGCCGATACCCAGTTCTTC.